Listed below are T cell receptor beta chains from one sample, sequenced in a study of blood T cell repertoires in COVID-19. Generated by immunoSEQ multiplex PCR, the TCRdb table keeps only in-frame clones and is missing some. Of more than 100,000 clones listed, about 89% are singletons. Specimen: peripheral blood. The receptors were sampled from a man aged 45 to 65 with active COVID-19. Both conserved end residues are part of each CDR3. D genes are given only for firm matches. Rows may omit the clone size; those that give it use once, few, many or a size class.

v_call,d_call,j_call,clone_size,cdr3_aa,cdr3_nt
TRBV16,-,TRBJ2-1,-,CASSLYNEQFF,TGTGCCAGCAGCCTATACAATGAGCAGTTCTTC
TRBV5-4,-,TRBJ2-5,-,CASSLDQGGKTQYF,TGTGCCAGCAGCCTAGACCAGGGAGGAAAGACCCAGTACTTC
TRBV5-1,TRBD2,TRBJ2-1,-,CASSFLVGAGGRNEQFF,TGCGCCAGCAGCTTTCTCGTTGGAGCGGGGGGGCGAAATGAGCAGTTCTTC
TRBV6-5,-,TRBJ1-4,-,CASSLRGTNEKLFF,TGTGCCAGCAGTTTGAGGGGGACGAATGAAAAACTGTTTTTT
TRBV28,-,TRBJ1-2,-,CASSSETGYGYTF,TGTGCCAGCAGCTCCGAGACAGGCTATGGCTACACCTTC
TRBV6-1,-,TRBJ2-7,few,CASSEYVRTYEQYF,TGTGCCAGCAGTGAATACGTGCGGACCTACGAGCAGTACTTC
TRBV13,TRBD2,TRBJ2-1,-,CASSLSLGPGRNNEQFF,TGTGCCAGCAGCTTATCATTGGGGCCCGGGAGGAACAATGAGCAGTTCTTC
TRBV3-1/TRBV3-2,-,TRBJ1-5,-,CASSQGFPGSGQPQHF,TGTGCCAGCAGCCAAGGATTCCCAGGGAGCGGGCAGCCCCAGCATTTT
TRBV10-3,-,TRBJ2-2,-,CAISESEGRVSTGELFF,TGTGCCATCAGTGAGTCGGAGGGCAGGGTGAGCACCGGGGAGCTGTTTTTT
TRBV6-2/TRBV6-3,TRBD1,TRBJ1-5,-,CASSLPTGGQPQHF,TGTGCCAGCAGCCTCCCGACAGGGGGTCAGCCCCAGCATTTT
TRBV7-2,-,TRBJ2-5,-,CASSLTGRKGETQYF,TGTGCCAGCAGCTTAACGGGGAGGAAGGGAGAGACCCAGTACTTC
TRBV4-1,TRBD1,TRBJ2-7,-,CASSQLAGTGFLGEQYF,TGCGCCAGCAGCCAACTCGCCGGGACAGGATTTCTAGGCGAGCAGTACTTC
TRBV18,-,TRBJ1-3,-,CASSLTLGSSGNTIYF,TGTGCCAGCTCTCTCACACTAGGAAGCTCTGGAAACACCATATATTTT
TRBV7-2,TRBD2,TRBJ2-3,-,CASSPRGGEGDTQYF,TGTGCCAGCAGCCCCCGTGGCGGGGAGGGAGATACGCAGTATTTT
TRBV6-2/TRBV6-3,TRBD1,TRBJ1-5,-,CASSKSGQGTNQPQHF,TGTGCCAGCAGTAAGTCGGGACAGGGTACCAATCAGCCCCAGCATTTT
TRBV3-1/TRBV3-2,-,TRBJ2-7,-,CASSRRGTGAYEQYF,TGTGCCAGCAGCCGCCGGGGTACTGGAGCCTACGAGCAGTACTTC
TRBV5-6,TRBD2,TRBJ2-3,-,CASSFFSGGAGDTQYF,TGTGCCAGCAGCTTTTTCAGCGGGGGGGCCGGGGATACGCAGTATTTT
TRBV5-1,TRBD2,TRBJ2-3,-,CASSLGVAGSTDTQYF,TGCGCCAGCAGCTTGGGGGTAGCGGGTAGCACAGATACGCAGTATTTT
TRBV19,TRBD1,TRBJ1-2,-,CASSIDLRLDRPLLYGYTF,TGTGCCAGTAGTATAGATCTCCGACTGGACAGGCCGCTCCTCTATGGCTACACCTTC
TRBV11-3,TRBD1,TRBJ1-3,-,CASSLEDREGNTIYF,TGTGCCAGCAGCTTAGAGGACAGGGAAGGAAACACCATATATTTT